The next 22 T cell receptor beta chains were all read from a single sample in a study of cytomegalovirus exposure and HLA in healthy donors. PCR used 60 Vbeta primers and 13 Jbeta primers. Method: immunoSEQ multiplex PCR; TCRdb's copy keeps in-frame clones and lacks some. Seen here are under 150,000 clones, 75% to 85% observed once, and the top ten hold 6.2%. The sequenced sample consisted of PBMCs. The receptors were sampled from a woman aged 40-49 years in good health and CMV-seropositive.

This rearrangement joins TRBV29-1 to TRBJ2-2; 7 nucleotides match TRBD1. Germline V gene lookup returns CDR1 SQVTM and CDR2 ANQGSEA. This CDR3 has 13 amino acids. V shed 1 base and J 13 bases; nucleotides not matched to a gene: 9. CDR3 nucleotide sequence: TGCAGCGTTGAAGGAGTAAGGGGGCTTGGGCTGTTTTTT. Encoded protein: CSVEGVRGLGLFF.

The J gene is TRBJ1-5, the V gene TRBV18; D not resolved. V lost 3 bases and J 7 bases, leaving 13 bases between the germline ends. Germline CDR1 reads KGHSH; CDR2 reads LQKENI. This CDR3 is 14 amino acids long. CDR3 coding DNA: TGTGCCAGCTCACCGGGTGAGGGTATCCAGCCCCAGCATTTT. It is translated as CASSPGEGIQPQHF.

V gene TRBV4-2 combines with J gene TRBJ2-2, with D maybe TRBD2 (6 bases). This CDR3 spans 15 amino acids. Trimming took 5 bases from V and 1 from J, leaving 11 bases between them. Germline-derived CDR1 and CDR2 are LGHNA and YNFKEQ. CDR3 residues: CASSWVGGNTGELFF. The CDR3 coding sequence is TGTGCCAGCAGCTGGGTGGGGGGGAACACCGGGGAGCTGTTTTTT.

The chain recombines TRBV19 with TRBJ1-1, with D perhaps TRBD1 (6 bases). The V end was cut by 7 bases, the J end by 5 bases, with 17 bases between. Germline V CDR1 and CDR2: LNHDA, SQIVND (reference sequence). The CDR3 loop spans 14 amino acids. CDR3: CASKQGGEQTEAFF. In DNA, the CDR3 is TGTGCCAGTAAACAGGGTGGGGAGCAGACTGAAGCTTTCTTT.

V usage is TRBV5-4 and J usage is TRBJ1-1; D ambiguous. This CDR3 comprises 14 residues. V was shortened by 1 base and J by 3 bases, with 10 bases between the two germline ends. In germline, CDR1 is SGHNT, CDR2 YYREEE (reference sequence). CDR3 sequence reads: CASSLRGSDTEAFF. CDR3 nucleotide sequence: TGTGCCAGCAGCTTGCGAGGCAGCGACACTGAAGCTTTCTTT.

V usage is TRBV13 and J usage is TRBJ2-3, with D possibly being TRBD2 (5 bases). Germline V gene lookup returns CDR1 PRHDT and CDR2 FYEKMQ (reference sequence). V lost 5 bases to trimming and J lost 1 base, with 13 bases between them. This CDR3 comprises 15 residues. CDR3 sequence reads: CASSPYWGGTDTQYF. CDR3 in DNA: TGTGCCAGCAGCCCATATTGGGGAGGCACAGATACGCAGTATTTT.

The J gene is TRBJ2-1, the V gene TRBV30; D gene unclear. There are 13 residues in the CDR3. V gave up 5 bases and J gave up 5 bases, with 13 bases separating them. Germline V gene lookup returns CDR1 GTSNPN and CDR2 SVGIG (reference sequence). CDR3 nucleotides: TGTGCCTGGGAAAAACGAGGTAACAATGAGCAGTTCTTC. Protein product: CAWEKRGNNEQFF.

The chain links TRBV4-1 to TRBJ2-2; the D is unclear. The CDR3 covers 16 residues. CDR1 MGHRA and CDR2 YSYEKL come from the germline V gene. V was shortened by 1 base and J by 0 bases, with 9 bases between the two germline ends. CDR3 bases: TGCGCCAGCAGCCAAGCTCTATCGACGAACACCGGGGAGCTGTTTTTT. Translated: CASSQALSTNTGELFF.

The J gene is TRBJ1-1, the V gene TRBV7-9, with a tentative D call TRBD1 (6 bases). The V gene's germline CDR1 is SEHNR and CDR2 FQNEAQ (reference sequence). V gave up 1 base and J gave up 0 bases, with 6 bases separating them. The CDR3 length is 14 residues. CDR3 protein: CASSLEGVNTEAFF. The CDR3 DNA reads TGTGCCAGCAGCTTAGAGGGGGTGAACACTGAAGCTTTCTTT.

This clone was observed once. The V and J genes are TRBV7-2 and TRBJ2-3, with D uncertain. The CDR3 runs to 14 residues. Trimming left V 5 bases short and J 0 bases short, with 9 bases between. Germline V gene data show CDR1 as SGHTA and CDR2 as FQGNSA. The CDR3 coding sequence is TGTGCCAGCAGCCCCCAACTCAGCACAGATACGCAGTATTTT. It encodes CASSPQLSTDTQYF.

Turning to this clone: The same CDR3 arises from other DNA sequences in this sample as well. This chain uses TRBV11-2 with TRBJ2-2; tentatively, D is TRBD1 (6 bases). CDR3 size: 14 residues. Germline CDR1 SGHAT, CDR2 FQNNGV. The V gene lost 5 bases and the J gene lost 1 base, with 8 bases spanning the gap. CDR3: CASSLGQNTGELFF. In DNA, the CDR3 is TGTGCCAGCAGCCTGGGACAGAACACCGGGGAGCTGTTTTTT.

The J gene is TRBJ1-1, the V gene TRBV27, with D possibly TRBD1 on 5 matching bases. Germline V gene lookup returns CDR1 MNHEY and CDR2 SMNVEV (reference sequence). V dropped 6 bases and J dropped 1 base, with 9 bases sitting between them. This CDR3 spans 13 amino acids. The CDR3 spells CASSGTPNTEAFF. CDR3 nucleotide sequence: TGTGCCAGCAGCGGGACTCCGAACACTGAAGCTTTCTTT.

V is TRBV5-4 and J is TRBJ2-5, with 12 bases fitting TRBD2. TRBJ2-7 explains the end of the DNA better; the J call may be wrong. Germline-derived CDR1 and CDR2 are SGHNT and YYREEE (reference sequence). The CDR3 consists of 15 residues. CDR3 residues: CASSLTSGSPYEQYF. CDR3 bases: TGTGCCAGCAGCCTGACTAGCGGGAGCCCCTACGAGCAGTACTTC.

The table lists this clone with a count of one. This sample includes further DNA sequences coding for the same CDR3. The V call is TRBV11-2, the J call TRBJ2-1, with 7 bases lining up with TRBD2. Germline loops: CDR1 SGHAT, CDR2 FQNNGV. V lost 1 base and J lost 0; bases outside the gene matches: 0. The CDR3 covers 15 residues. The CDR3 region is CASSLGGSSYNEQFF. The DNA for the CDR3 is TGTGCCAGCAGCTTAGGCGGGAGCTCCTACAATGAGCAGTTCTTC. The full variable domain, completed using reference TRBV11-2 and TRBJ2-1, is EAGVAQSPRYKIIEKRQSVAFWCNPISGHATLYWYQQILGQGPKLLIQFQNNGVVDDSQLPKDRFSAERLKGVDSTLKIQPAKLEDSAVYLCASSLGGSSYNEQFFGPGTRLTVL.

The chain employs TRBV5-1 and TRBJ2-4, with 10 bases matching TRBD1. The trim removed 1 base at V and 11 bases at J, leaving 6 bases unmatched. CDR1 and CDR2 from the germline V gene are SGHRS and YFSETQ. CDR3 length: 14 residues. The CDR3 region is CASSLNGQGEVQYF. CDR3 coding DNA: TGCGCCAGCAGCTTGAATGGACAGGGGGAAGTTCAGTACTTC.

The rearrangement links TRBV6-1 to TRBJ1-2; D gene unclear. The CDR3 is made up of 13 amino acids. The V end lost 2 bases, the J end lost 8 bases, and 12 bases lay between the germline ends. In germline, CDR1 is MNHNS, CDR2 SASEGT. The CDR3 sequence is CASSERGRGGYTF. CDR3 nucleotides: TGTGCCAGCAGTGAACGAGGGCGGGGAGGCTACACCTTC.

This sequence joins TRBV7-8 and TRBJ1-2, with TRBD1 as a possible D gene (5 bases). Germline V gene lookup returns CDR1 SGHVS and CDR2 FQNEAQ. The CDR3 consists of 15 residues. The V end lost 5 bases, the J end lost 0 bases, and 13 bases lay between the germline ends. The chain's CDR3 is CASSPGGQSNYGYTF. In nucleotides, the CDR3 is TGTGCCAGCAGCCCGGGCGGACAATCTAACTATGGCTACACCTTC.

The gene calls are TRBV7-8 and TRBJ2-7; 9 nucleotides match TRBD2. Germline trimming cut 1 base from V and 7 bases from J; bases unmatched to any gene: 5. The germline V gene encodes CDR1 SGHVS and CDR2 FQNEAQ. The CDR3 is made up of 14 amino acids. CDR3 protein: CASSLGLAVWEQYF. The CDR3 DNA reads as TGTGCCAGCAGCTTAGGACTAGCGGTGTGGGAGCAGTACTTC.

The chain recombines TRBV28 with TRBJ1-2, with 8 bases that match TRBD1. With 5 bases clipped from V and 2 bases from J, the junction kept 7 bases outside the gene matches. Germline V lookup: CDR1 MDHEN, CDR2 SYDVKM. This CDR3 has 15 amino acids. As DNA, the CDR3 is TGTGCCAGCAGTCCCCCGGGACAGGAAAACTATGGCTACACCTTC. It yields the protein CASSPPGQENYGYTF.

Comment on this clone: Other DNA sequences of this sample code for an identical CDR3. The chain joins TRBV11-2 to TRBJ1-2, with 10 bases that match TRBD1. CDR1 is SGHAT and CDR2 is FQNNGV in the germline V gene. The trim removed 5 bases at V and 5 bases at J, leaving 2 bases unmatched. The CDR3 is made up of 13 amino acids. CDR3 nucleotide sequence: TGTGCCAGCAGCCTGGGACAGGGGTATGGCTACACCTTC. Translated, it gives CASSLGQGYGYTF.

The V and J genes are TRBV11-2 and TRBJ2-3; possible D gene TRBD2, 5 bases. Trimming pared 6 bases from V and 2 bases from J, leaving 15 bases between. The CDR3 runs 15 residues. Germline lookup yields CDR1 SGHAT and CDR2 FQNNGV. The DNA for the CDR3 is TGTGCCAGCAGTTCCCAGCGGCTGTTCACAGATACGCAGTATTTT. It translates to CASSSQRLFTDTQYF.

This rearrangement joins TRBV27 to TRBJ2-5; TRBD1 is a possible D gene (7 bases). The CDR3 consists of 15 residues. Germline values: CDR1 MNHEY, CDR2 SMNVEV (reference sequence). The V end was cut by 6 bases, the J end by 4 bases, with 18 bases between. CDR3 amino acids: CASSAGQTHLETQYF. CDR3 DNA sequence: TGTGCCAGCAGCGCGGGACAGACTCATTTAGAGACCCAGTACTTC.